This TCR beta chain is from a study of metastatic and nonmetastatic thyroid tumors. Study-level background: The study looked at repertoires side by side in blood and in tumor or nodule tissue from malignant and benign thyroid patients.

TCRdb re-called the PCR reads via MiXCR. The sample has tens of thousands of clones; about 12% are singletons. This clone showed up just once. Prior to thyroid surgery, none of the patients had received any treatment. The CDR3 runs to 15 residues. The germline CDR1 and CDR2 sequences are MGHRA and YSYEKL. V lost 0 bases and J lost 3, with 9 bases in between. The material sequenced was blood. J is TRBJ2-1 and V is TRBV4-1; the D is unclear. The source of this sequence is a female donor with papillary thyroid cancer or a benign thyroid nodule (not recorded which). Some clones in this sample may be carry-over from other donors' samples. CDR3 sequence: CASSQDGQNYNEQFF. The CDR3 coding sequence is TGCGCCAGCAGCCAAGACGGGCAAAACTACAATGAGCAGTTCTTC.